Shown below are 15 T cell receptor beta chains from a single sample sequenced in a study of blood T cell repertoires in COVID-19. Profiling relied on immunoSEQ multiplex PCR, and the TCRdb table lists in-frame clones only, not all of them. The data show about 150,000 clones, about 83% seen once. Sequencing was performed on peripheral blood. The receptors derive from an older woman with COVID-19, enrolled during active disease.

V and J are TRBV5-8 and TRBJ1-5; D might be TRBD1 (5 bases). The germline V and J ends were trimmed by 0 bases and 3 bases, with 10 bases remaining between them. This CDR3 comprises 15 residues. Germline CDR1 is SGHTS and CDR2 is YDEGEE. CDR3 in DNA: TGTGCCAGCAGCTTGGGCCGACAGATCAATCAGCCCCAGCATTTT. Translated: CASSLGRQINQPQHF.

J is TRBJ1-1 and V is TRBV6-5; 7 bases fit TRBD1. CDR1 MNHEY and CDR2 SVGAGI come from the germline V gene. V shed 0 bases and J 2 bases; nucleotides not matched to a gene: 3. The CDR3 has 15 residues. The CDR3 DNA reads as TGTGCCAGCAGTTACTCAACAGGGGTCAACACTGAAGCTTTCTTT. Translation gives CASSYSTGVNTEAFF.

This chain links TRBV15 with TRBJ2-5, with TRBD2 identical over 7 bases. This CDR3 comprises 13 residues. CDR1 and CDR2 from the germline V gene are LNHNV and YYDKDF (reference sequence). Trimming took 5 bases from V and 6 from J; bases not matched to a gene: 6. The CDR3 region has the DNA TGTGCCACCAGCCCGAGCGGGACTAAGACCCAGTACTTC. Protein sequence: CATSPSGTKTQYF. Full variable domain (outside the CDR3, taken from reference TRBV15 and TRBJ2-5): DAMVIQNPRYQVTQFGKPVTLSCSQTLNHNVMYWYQQKSSQAPKLLFHYYDKDFNNEADTPDNFQSRRPNTSFCFLDIRSPGLGDTAMYLCATSPSGTKTQYFGPGTRLLVL.

This sequence joins TRBV30 and TRBJ1-5; maybe TRBD1 (6 bases). CDR1 is GTSNPN and CDR2 is SVGIG in the germline V gene (reference sequence). The CDR3 has 13 residues. The V end was cut by 5 bases, the J end by 5 bases, with 13 bases between. The CDR3 reads CAWGDRRDQPQHF. The CDR3 DNA reads as TGTGCCTGGGGTGACAGGAGAGATCAGCCCCAGCATTTT.

The chain combines TRBV11-2 with TRBJ1-6; D might be TRBD1 (5 bases). The V gene's germline CDR1 is SGHAT and CDR2 FQNNGV. The CDR3 has 13 residues. Trimming stripped 3 bases from V and 7 bases from J, with 7 bases between. CDR3 residues: CASSFRQNSPLHF. CDR3 DNA sequence: TGTGCCAGCAGCTTCCGACAGAATTCACCCCTCCACTTT.

This clone was counted only a few times. The chain is built from TRBV19 and TRBJ1-2, with D possibly matching TRBD1 (6 bases). Trimming removed 1 base from V and 4 bases from J, with 7 bases in between. The CDR3 has 13 amino acids. From germline, CDR1 is LNHDA and CDR2 SQIVND (reference sequence). The CDR3 sequence is CASSIGQVYGYTF. CDR3 DNA sequence: TGTGCCAGTAGTATAGGACAGGTCTATGGCTACACCTTC. The full variable domain, completed using reference TRBV19 and TRBJ1-2, is DGGITQSPKYLFRKEGQNVTLSCEQNLNHDAMYWYRQDPGQGLRLIYYSQIVNDFQKGDIAEGYSVSREKKESFPLTVTSAQKNPTAFYLCASSIGQVYGYTFGSGTRLTVV.

The sample holds a few counts of this clone. The gene calls are TRBV9 and TRBJ1-6; D is undetermined. The CDR3 sequence is 16 residues long. Trimming took off 0 bases at V and 0 bases at J, with 7 bases between the two ends. Germline CDR1 SGDLS, CDR2 YYNGEE. For the CDR3, the DNA is TGTGCCAGCAGCGTAGTGGGGAGCTCCTATAATTCACCCCTCCACTTT. Translated, it gives CASSVVGSSYNSPLHF. The variable domain in full, completed from reference TRBV9 and TRBJ1-6, reads DSGVTQTPKHLITATGQRVTLRCSPRSGDLSVYWYQQSLDQGLQFLIQYYNGEERAKGNILERFSAQQFPDLHSELNLSSLELGDSALYFCASSVVGSSYNSPLHFGNGTRLTVT.

V and J are TRBV7-2 and TRBJ2-7; 7 nucleotides agree with TRBD2. Trimming cost V 3 bases and J 6 bases; bases outside gene matches: 5. Germline CDR1 SGHTA, CDR2 FQGNSA. The CDR3 totals 13 residues. CDR3 bases: TGTGCCAGCAGCTTCCCGGGGGGAACCGAGCAGTACTTC. Translated: CASSFPGGTEQYF.

This clone was seen more than once but under ten times. The V call is TRBV6-1, the J call TRBJ1-4, with D possibly being TRBD1 (5 bases). Germline CDR1 and CDR2: MNHNS and SASEGT. This CDR3 comprises 15 residues. V was cut by 2 bases and J by 10 bases, with 17 bases left in between. This chain's CDR3 is CASSEIGLRGGKLFF. As DNA, the CDR3 is TGTGCCAGCAGTGAAATAGGCCTCCGGGGGGGAAAACTGTTTTTT.

The CDR3 DNA follows: TGTGCCAGCAGCCAAAGAAGGACAGGCGGCTCTGGAAACACCATATATTTT. Protein: CASSQRRTGGSGNTIYF. The rearrangement links TRBV3-1 (or the pseudogene TRBV3-2) to TRBJ1-3; TRBD1 matches 7 bases. With 2 bases clipped from V and 0 bases from J, the junction kept 7 bases outside the gene matches. Germline-derived CDR1 and CDR2 are LGHDT and YNNKEL (reference sequence). The CDR3 totals 17 residues.

The chain recombines TRBV2 with TRBJ1-1; D is unclear. Germline V lookup: CDR1 SNHLY, CDR2 FYNNEI. The CDR3 sequence is 15 residues long. Trimming cost V 7 bases and J 1 base, with 16 bases left between them. The CDR3 nucleotides are TGTGCCAGCAAGGTGCAGACGACGGGGAACACTGAAGCTTTCTTT. Protein: CASKVQTTGNTEAFF.

The gene calls are TRBV12-3 or TRBV12-4 and TRBJ1-1, with D maybe TRBD1 (5 bases). CDR3 length: 13 residues. Between the trimmed V and J ends, which lost 5 bases and 4 bases, there was a span of 11 bases. CDR3 sequence (DNA): TGTGCCAGCAGTATAGGGGCGCGCACTGAAGCTTTCTTT. Its translation is CASSIGARTEAFF.

V gene TRBV6-5 combines with J gene TRBJ1-3; D is possibly TRBD1 (6 bases). Germline values: CDR1 MNHEY, CDR2 SVGAGI. The CDR3 runs 15 residues. With 0 bases removed from V and 2 bases from J, the gap between germline ends came to 8 bases. CDR3 bases: TGTGCCAGCAGTTACTCGGACAGCCCTGGAAACACCATATATTTT. This codes for CASSYSDSPGNTIYF.

This chain uses TRBV10-1 with TRBJ2-1; 9 bases fit TRBD1. Losses at the gene ends were 4 bases for V and 7 bases for J; bases not matched to a gene: 11. The germline CDR1 and CDR2 sequences are WNHNN and SYGVQD (reference sequence). This CDR3 is 16 amino acids long. The CDR3 DNA reads as TGCGCCAGCAGTGGGTCCTCGGGACAGGGACGTAATGAGCAGTTCTTC. As protein: CASSGSSGQGRNEQFF.

The chain couples TRBV7-6 to TRBJ1-6; TRBD1 matches at 8 bases. Trimming removed 5 bases from V and 2 bases from J; junction bases left unmatched: 5. CDR1 is SGHVS, CDR2 FNYEAQ, per germline. This CDR3 is 16 amino acids long. The CDR3 nucleotides read TGTGCCAGCAGCGCCGGACAGGGCCCCTATAATTCACCCCTCCACTTT. Protein sequence: CASSAGQGPYNSPLHF.